This entry lists 23 T cell receptor beta chains sequenced from one sample in a study of blood T cell repertoires in COVID-19. The protocol was immunoSEQ multiplex PCR, while the TCRdb copy is restricted to in-frame clones and leaves out a portion. Altogether about 47,000 clones are present, 88% being singletons, with the ten largest covering roughly 12%. Sequencing was carried out using peripheral blood. The origin of the receptors is a human donor with active COVID-19. The donor label of this sample is uncertain.

Worth noting for this clone: This sample also contains other DNA sequences that code for the same CDR3. The chain has TRBV7-3 and TRBJ2-7, with 7 bases fitting TRBD1. Germline CDR1 SGHTA, CDR2 FQGTGA. V shed 1 base and J 6 bases; nucleotides not matched to a gene: 3. The CDR3 length is 13 residues. This CDR3 reads CASSLRQGGEQYF. The CDR3 nucleotides are TGTGCCAGCAGCTTAAGACAGGGCGGCGAGCAGTACTTC.

This CDR3 reads CATSRTGVHF. Written as DNA, the CDR3 is TGTGCCACCAGTAGAACAGGGGTCCACTTT. The chain employs TRBV24-1 and TRBJ1-6; 7 positions match TRBD1. Germline V gives CDR1 KGHDR, CDR2 SFDVKD. The CDR3 loop spans 10 amino acids. With 6 bases clipped from V and 17 bases from J, the junction kept 3 bases outside the gene matches.

V is TRBV29-1 and J is TRBJ2-1, with 9 bases matching TRBD2. There are 14 residues in the CDR3. J lost 8 bases, V lost 8 bases, and 13 bases had no gene match. Germline V gives CDR1 SQVTM, CDR2 ANQGSEA. The chain's CDR3 is CSTGVTSGRDEQFF. CDR3 DNA sequence: TGCAGCACGGGGGTTACTAGCGGGCGTGATGAGCAGTTCTTC.

The chain has TRBV10-1 and TRBJ2-7; perhaps TRBD1 as D (5 bases). This CDR3 comprises 16 residues. The V and J ends lost 11 bases and 0 bases respectively, with 23 bases between them. Germline V gives CDR1 WNHNN, CDR2 SYGVQD (reference sequence). The CDR3 DNA is TGCGCCGATAGGGGCCGTAACAGGTGGAACTCCTACGAGCAGTACTTC. It specifies CADRGRNRWNSYEQYF.

The chain links TRBV5-5 to TRBJ2-1; D is possibly TRBD2 (5 bases). The germline V gene encodes CDR1 SGHKS and CDR2 YYEKEE (reference sequence). Trimming cost V 1 base and J 3 bases, with 11 bases left between them. CDR3 length: 15 residues. In nucleotides, the CDR3 is TGTGCCAGCAGCTTGAGGCGGACTGACTACAATGAGCAGTTCTTC. Encoded protein: CASSLRRTDYNEQFF.

This chain joins TRBV7-2 and TRBJ1-1; 7 positions agree with TRBD1. CDR3 length equals 14 residues. Looked up from germline, CDR1 is SGHTA and CDR2 is FQGNSA. Trimming took 1 base from V and 5 from J; bases not matched to a gene: 4. CDR3 residues: CASSLVSGQTEAFF. The CDR3 nucleotides read TGTGCCAGCAGCTTAGTTTCGGGACAGACTGAAGCTTTCTTT.

CDR3 DNA sequence: TGTGCCAGCTCACCGATCCCTGGGGGACTAGAGGGCGAGCAGTACTTC. Its translation: CASSPIPGGLEGEQYF. J is TRBJ2-7 and V is TRBV18; 8 bases align to TRBD2. V was clipped by 3 bases and J by 6 bases; unmatched bases: 13. In germline, CDR1 is KGHSH, CDR2 LQKENI. This CDR3 has 16 residues.

CDR3 coding DNA: TGTGCCAGCAGTAAAACAGGGGGAACTAATGAAAAACTGTTTTTT. Encoded protein: CASSKTGGTNEKLFF. This chain uses TRBV9 with TRBJ1-4; 8 positions match TRBD1. Germline V lookup: CDR1 SGDLS, CDR2 YYNGEE. This CDR3 is built from 15 residues. J gave up 1 base and V 5 bases, and 4 bases lay outside the gene matches.

The chain uses TRBV27 and TRBJ1-2; D may be TRBD1 (6 bases). The V gene lost 5 bases and the J gene lost 1 base, with 14 bases spanning the gap. The germline V gene has CDR1 MNHEY and CDR2 SMNVEV (reference sequence). The CDR3 consists of 15 residues. The CDR3 DNA follows: TGTGCCAGCAGTCCGTCATACAGGGTTAACTATGGCTACACCTTC. It encodes CASSPSYRVNYGYTF.

The V call is TRBV2, the J call TRBJ1-5; possible D gene TRBD1, 5 bases. The V and J ends lost 4 bases and 6 bases respectively, with 16 bases between them. Germline V lookup: CDR1 SNHLY, CDR2 FYNNEI. The CDR3 runs to 15 residues. For the CDR3, the DNA is TGTGCCAGCAGTGGAGGCAAGGGGTTCGGTCAGCCCCAGCATTTT. Encoded protein: CASSGGKGFGQPQHF.

The chain carries TRBV4-3 and TRBJ2-1, with 8 bases matching TRBD2. V dropped 0 bases and J dropped 0; count of bases not matched to a gene: 4. The germline V gene has CDR1 LGHNA and CDR2 YSLEER. The CDR3 totals 17 residues. CDR3 amino acids: CASSQDYSGSSYNEQFF. The CDR3 region has the DNA TGCGCCAGCAGCCAAGATTACAGCGGGAGCTCCTACAATGAGCAGTTCTTC.

This chain joins TRBV4-2 and TRBJ2-7; no clear D. Deletions cut 1 base from V and 3 bases from J, with 10 bases between. CDR3 length equals 14 residues. The germline V gene has CDR1 LGHNA and CDR2 YNFKEQ. The chain's CDR3 is CASSQGGLNYEQYF. CDR3 coding DNA: TGTGCCAGCAGCCAAGGTGGCTTAAACTACGAGCAGTACTTC.

The rearrangement uses TRBV14 and TRBJ2-7, with D possibly being TRBD2 (5 bases). V was shortened by 4 bases and J by 6 bases, with 13 bases between the two germline ends. Germline V CDR1 and CDR2: SGHDN, FVKESK. CDR3 length: 13 residues. In DNA form, the CDR3 reads TGTGCCAGCAGCCCTCGGCGGAGCGGCGAGCAGTACTTC. Translated, it gives CASSPRRSGEQYF.

A few counts support this clone. J is TRBJ2-2 and V is TRBV7-9, with D possibly being TRBD1 (5 bases). Germline assignment: CDR1 SEHNR and CDR2 FQNEAQ (reference sequence). CDR3 size: 11 residues. The germline V and J ends were trimmed by 11 bases and 5 bases, with 9 bases remaining between them. The CDR3 protein is CAPAGTGELFF. In DNA, the CDR3 is TGTGCCCCCGCAGGGACCGGGGAGCTGTTTTTT.

The V call is TRBV11-2, the J call TRBJ2-7, with a weak D call TRBD1 (5 bases). The germline V and J ends were trimmed by 5 bases and 3 bases, with 14 bases remaining between them. In germline, CDR1 is SGHAT, CDR2 FQNNGV. The CDR3 runs to 14 residues. CDR3 nucleotides: TGTGCCAGCAGCCGCGTTTTCCAGGGCTACGAGCAGTACTTC. Translated: CASSRVFQGYEQYF.

The J gene is TRBJ2-2, the V gene TRBV11-1; the D gene is possibly TRBD2 (5 bases). Germline CDR1 is SGHAT and CDR2 is FQDESV (reference sequence). The CDR3 loop spans 14 amino acids. The V end was cut by 5 bases, the J end by 7 bases, with 14 bases between. The CDR3 loop reads CASSRRGGIGELFF. CDR3 nucleotides: TGTGCCAGCAGCCGACGCGGAGGTATCGGGGAGCTGTTTTTT. The complete variable domain, with remaining parts taken from reference TRBV11-1 and TRBJ2-2, reads EAEVAQSPRYKITEKSQAVAFWCDPISGHATLYWYRQILGQGPELLVQFQDESVVDDSQLPKDRFSAERLKGVDSTLKIQPAELGDSAMYLCASSRRGGIGELFFGEGSRLTVL.

The rearrangement joins TRBV5-5 to TRBJ2-5; possible D gene TRBD1, 6 bases. The CDR3 runs to 15 residues. In germline, CDR1 is SGHKS, CDR2 YYEKEE (reference sequence). Trimming cost V 4 bases and J 0 bases, with 13 bases left between them. This chain's CDR3 is CASSSRRTDQETQYF. Here the CDR3 DNA reads TGTGCCAGCAGCAGCCGGCGGACAGACCAAGAGACCCAGTACTTC.

The chain employs TRBV5-8 and TRBJ1-3, with 7 nucleotides matching TRBD1. CDR1 is SGHTS, CDR2 YDEGEE, per germline. V gave up 0 bases and J gave up 14 bases; unmatched junction bases: 5. There are 12 residues in the CDR3. The CDR3 is CASSLETGTVYF. CDR3 DNA: TGTGCCAGCAGCTTGGAAACCGGGACAGTATATTTT.

The DNA of the CDR3 is TGTGCCAGCTCCGCCCGGGAGGGGCTGAACACTGAAGCTTTCTTT. It yields the protein CASSAREGLNTEAFF. The V gene is TRBV18, the J gene TRBJ1-1; maybe TRBD1 (5 bases). This CDR3 is 15 amino acids long. CDR1 KGHSH and CDR2 LQKENI come from the germline V gene. Trimming took off 6 bases at V and 0 bases at J, with 14 bases between the two ends. Combining the CDR3 with reference TRBV18 and TRBJ1-1 gives the whole variable domain NAGVMQNPRHLVRRRGQEARLRCSPMKGHSHVYWYRQLPEEGLKFMVYLQKENIIDESGMPKERFSAEFPKEGPSILRIQQVVRGDSAAYFCASSAREGLNTEAFFGQGTRLTVV.

J is TRBJ1-1 and V is TRBV6-5; D remains ambiguous. The CDR3 runs to 12 residues. V lost 10 bases and J 2 bases, leaving 11 bases between the germline ends. CDR1 and CDR2 (germline): MNHEY, SVGAGI. The CDR3 reads CAKHTNNTEAFF. The CDR3 DNA reads TGTGCCAAACACACAAACAACACTGAAGCTTTCTTT.

The chain combines TRBV3-1 (or the pseudogene TRBV3-2) with TRBJ1-4; 8 positions agree with TRBD1. The CDR3 contains 17 residues. V gave up 4 bases and J gave up 8 bases; unmatched junction bases: 15. CDR1 and CDR2 (germline): LGHDT, YNNKEL (reference sequence). This chain's CDR3 is CASSPYRSTGGGEKLFF. DNA for the CDR3: TGTGCCAGCAGCCCATACCGTTCAACAGGGGGTGGGGAAAAACTGTTTTTT.

The chain is built from TRBV11-3 and TRBJ2-6; 9 nucleotides line up with TRBD1. Germline V gene sequence: CDR1 SGHNT, CDR2 YENEEA. The CDR3 runs to 17 residues. The V segment lost 3 bases and the J segment 4 bases; nucleotides outside the gene matches: 7. The CDR3 nucleotides are TGTGCCAGCAGCTTGGGACAGGGTGTGAGCGGGGCCAACGTCCTGACTTTC. It codes for CASSLGQGVSGANVLTF.

The V and J genes are TRBV19 and TRBJ2-2; 8 bases are a match to TRBD2. The CDR3 is made up of 18 amino acids. Germline V gene lookup returns CDR1 LNHDA and CDR2 SQIVND (reference sequence). V was clipped by 4 bases and J by 2 bases; unmatched bases: 12. The CDR3 is CASSNRPMVAGNTGELFF. The CDR3 DNA sequence: TGTGCCAGTAGTAACCGCCCCATGGTAGCGGGAAACACCGGGGAGCTGTTTTTT.